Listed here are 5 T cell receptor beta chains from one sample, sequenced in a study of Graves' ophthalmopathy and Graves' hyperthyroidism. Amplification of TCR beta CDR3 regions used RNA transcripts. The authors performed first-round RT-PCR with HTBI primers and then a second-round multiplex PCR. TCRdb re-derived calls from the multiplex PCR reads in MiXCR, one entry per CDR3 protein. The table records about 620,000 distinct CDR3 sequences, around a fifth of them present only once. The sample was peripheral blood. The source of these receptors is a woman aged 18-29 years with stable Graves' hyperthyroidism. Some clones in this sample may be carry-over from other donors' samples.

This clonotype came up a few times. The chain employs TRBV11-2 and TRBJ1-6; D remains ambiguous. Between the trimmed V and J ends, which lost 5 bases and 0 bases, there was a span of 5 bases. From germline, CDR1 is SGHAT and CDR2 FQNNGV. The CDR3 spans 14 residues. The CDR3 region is CASSILSYNSPLHF. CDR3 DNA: TGTGCCAGCAGCATCCTCTCCTATAATTCACCCCTCCACTTT.

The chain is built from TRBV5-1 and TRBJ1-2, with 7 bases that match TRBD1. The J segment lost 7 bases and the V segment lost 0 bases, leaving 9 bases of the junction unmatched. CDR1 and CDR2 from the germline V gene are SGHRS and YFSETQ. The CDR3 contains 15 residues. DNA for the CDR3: TGCGCCAGCAGCTTGGCCTCAGGGGGAGTGAGTGGCTACACCTTC. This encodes CASSLASGGVSGYTF.

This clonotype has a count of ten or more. The CDR3 bases are TGCAGCGTTGTAGGGGACGACACCGGGGAGCTGTTTTTT. This gives the protein CSVVGDDTGELFF. This rearrangement joins TRBV29-1 to TRBJ2-2, with D possibly being TRBD1 or TRBD2 (5 bases each). The V gene lost 4 bases and the J gene lost 3 bases, with 9 bases spanning the gap. The CDR3 runs to 13 residues. Per the germline V gene, CDR1 is SQVTM and CDR2 is ANQGSEA.

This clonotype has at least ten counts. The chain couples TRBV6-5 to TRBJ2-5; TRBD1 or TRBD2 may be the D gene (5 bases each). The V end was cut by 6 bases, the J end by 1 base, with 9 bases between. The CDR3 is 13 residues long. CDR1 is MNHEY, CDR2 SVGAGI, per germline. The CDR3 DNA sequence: TGTGCCAGCAGGGGGACGCTCCAAGAGACCCAGTACTTC. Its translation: CASRGTLQETQYF.

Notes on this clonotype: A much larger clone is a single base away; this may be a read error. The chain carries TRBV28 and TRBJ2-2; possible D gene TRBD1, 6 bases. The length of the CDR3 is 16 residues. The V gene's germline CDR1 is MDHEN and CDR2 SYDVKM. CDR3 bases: TGTGCCTGCAGCCCCCCCGGGGCATGGGGGCCCGGGGAGCTGTTTTTT. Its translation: CACSPPGAWGPGELFF.